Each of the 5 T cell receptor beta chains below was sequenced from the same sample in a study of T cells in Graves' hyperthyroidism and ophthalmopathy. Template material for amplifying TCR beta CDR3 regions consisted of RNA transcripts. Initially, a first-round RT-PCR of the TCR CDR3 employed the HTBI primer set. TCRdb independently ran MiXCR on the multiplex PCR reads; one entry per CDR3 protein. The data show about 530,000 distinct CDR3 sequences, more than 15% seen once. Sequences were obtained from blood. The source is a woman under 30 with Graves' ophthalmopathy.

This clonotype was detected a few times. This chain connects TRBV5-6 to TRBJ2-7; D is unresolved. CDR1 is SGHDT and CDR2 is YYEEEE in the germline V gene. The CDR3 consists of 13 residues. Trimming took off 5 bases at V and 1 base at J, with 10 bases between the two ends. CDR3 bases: TGTGCCAGCAGGTCCCTATCGTCCTACGAGCAGTACTTC. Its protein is CASRSLSSYEQYF.

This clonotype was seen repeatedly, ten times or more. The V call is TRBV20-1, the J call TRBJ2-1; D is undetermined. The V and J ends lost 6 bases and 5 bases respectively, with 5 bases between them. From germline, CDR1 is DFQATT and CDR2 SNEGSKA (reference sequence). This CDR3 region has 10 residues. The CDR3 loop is CSAADNEQFF. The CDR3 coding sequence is TGCAGTGCCGCGGACAATGAGCAGTTCTTC.

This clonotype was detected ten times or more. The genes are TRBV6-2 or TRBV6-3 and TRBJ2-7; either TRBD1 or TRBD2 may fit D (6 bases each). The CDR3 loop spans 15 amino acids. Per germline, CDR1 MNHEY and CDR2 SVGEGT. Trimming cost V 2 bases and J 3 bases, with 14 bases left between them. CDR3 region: CASSYDRGPVYEQYF. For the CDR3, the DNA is TGTGCCAGCAGTTACGACCGGGGGCCAGTCTACGAGCAGTACTTC.

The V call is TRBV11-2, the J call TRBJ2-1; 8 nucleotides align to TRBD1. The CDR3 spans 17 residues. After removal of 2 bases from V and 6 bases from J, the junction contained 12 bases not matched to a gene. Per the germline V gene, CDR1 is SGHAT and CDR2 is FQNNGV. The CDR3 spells CASSLNSETGVSNEQFF. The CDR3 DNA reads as TGTGCCAGCAGCTTAAACTCCGAGACAGGGGTTTCCAATGAGCAGTTCTTC.

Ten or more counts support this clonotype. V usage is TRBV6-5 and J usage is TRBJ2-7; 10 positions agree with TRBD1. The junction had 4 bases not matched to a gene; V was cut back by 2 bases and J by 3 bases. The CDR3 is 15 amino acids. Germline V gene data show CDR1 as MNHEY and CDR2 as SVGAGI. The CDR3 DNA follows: TGTGCCAGCAGTTACGCCCGGACAGGGGGCTACGAGCAGTACTTC. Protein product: CASSYARTGGYEQYF.